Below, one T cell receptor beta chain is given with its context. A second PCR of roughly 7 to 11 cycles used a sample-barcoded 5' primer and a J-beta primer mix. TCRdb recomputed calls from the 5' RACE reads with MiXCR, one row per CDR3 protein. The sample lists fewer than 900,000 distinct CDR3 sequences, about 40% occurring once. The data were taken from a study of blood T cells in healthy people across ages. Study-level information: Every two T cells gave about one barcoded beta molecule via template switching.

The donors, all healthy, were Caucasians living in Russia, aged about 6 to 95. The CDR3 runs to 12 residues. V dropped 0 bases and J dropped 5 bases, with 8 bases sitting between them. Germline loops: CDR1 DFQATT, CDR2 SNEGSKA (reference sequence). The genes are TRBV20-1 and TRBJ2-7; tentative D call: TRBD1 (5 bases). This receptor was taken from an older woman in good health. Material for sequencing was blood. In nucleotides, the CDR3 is TGCAGTGCTAGAGATACAGGTAACGAGCAGTACTTC. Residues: CSARDTGNEQYF.